There are many counts of the clone carrying this TCR beta chain. The sample originates from a study of T cells in Graves' hyperthyroidism and ophthalmopathy. Germline V gene lookup returns CDR1 SGHVS and CDR2 FNYEAQ. Trimming stripped 6 bases from V and 1 base from J, with 15 bases between. The CDR3 length is 15 residues. Amplified TCR beta CDR3 regions derived from RNA transcripts. Researchers ran a first-round RT-PCR on the TCR CDR3 using the HTBI primer set. TCRdb called the multiplex PCR reads again in MiXCR, with one record for every CDR3 protein. The data contain about 180,000 distinct CDR3 sequences, about a tenth of them singletons.

This receptor was obtained from a woman aged 18-29 years with Graves' hyperthyroidism that later progressed to Graves' ophthalmopathy. The chain uses TRBV7-6 and TRBJ1-1, with D uncertain. What was sequenced was blood. The CDR3 DNA sequence: TGTGCCAGCAGTTCTTCAGAGGAAAGGAACACTGAAGCTTTCTTT. Translation gives CASSSSEERNTEAFF. The entire variable domain, with the rest obtained from reference TRBV7-6 and TRBJ1-1, is as follows: GAGVSQSPRYKVTKRGQDVALRCDPISGHVSLYWYRQALGQGPEFLTYFNYEAQQDKSGLPNDRFSAERPEGSISTLTIQRTEQRDSAMYRCASSSSEERNTEAFFGQGTRLTVV.